The entry below gives a single TCR beta chain sequence along with its context. Its antigen is as yet unknown. The whole isolated RNA underwent reverse transcription, so sequencing captured expressed TCRB transcripts. Naive, central memory and regulatory T cell samples came to a mean of around 3.3 million reads. The protocol was immunoSEQ multiplex PCR, while the TCRdb copy is restricted to in-frame clones and leaves out a portion. The table records about 410,000 clones, over 11% of them present only once. This sample stems from a study of beta chain features in type 1 diabetes. General observations from the study: Cells with high TCR expression could be over-represented by cDNA sequencing. Naive, central memory and Treg TCRB repertoires appeared more alike in patients than in healthy donors. When Type 1 diabetes patients were examined, their TCRB CDR3s proved moderately but significantly shorter in all four CD4+ subsets.

This CDR3 has 14 amino acids. Trimming cost V 5 bases and J 0 bases, with 9 bases left between them. Germline loops: CDR1 SEHNR, CDR2 FQNEAQ (reference sequence). Sequencing was done on a sample of naive CD4+ T cells from blood. This chain uses TRBV7-9 with TRBJ2-3; D gene unclear. The TCR comes from a young man in good health. The CDR3 region is CASSQHLSTDTQYF. The CDR3 coding sequence is TGTGCCAGCAGCCAACATCTCAGCACAGATACGCAGTATTTT.